The 21 T cell receptor beta chains reported below all come from one sample, sequenced in a study of blood T cell repertoires in COVID-19. TCRdb's table, derived via immunoSEQ multiplex PCR, lists solely in-frame clones and lacks some. Of roughly 300,000 clones detected, 70% to 90% appear once; the ten largest clones hold approximately 5.3%. Sequenced material: PBMCs or T cells enriched from blood (not recorded which). These receptors all come from a woman in her 30s who had recovered from COVID-19.

The genes are TRBV3-1 (or the pseudogene TRBV3-2) and TRBJ2-5, with D tentatively TRBD2 (5 bases). This CDR3 comprises 14 residues. CDR1 is LGHDT, CDR2 YNNKEL, per germline (reference sequence). V lost 1 base and J lost 6, with 12 bases in between. CDR3 nucleotides: TGTGCCAGCAGCCAAGTTGTCGGGGTTCAGACCCAGTACTTC. Translated, it gives CASSQVVGVQTQYF.

V is TRBV6-5 and J is TRBJ1-1; D possibly corresponds to TRBD1 (6 bases). CDR3 length: 14 residues. CDR1 MNHEY and CDR2 SVGAGI come from the germline V gene. V was pared by 6 bases and J by 5 bases, with 16 bases between. CDR3 coding DNA: TGTGCCAGCAGCCCAAGACCCCAGGGGACTGAAGCTTTCTTT. Amino acid sequence: CASSPRPQGTEAFF.

The V call is TRBV2, the J call TRBJ1-2; D gene ambiguous. The length of the CDR3 is 13 residues. Germline CDR1 SNHLY, CDR2 FYNNEI. The V and J ends lost 2 bases and 0 bases respectively, with 4 bases between them. The DNA of the CDR3 is TGTGCCAGCAGTGAACAGGCTAACTATGGCTACACCTTC. Translated, it gives CASSEQANYGYTF.

V is TRBV13 and J is TRBJ2-2, with unresolved D. The CDR3 totals 13 residues. Germline V gene lookup returns CDR1 PRHDT and CDR2 FYEKMQ (reference sequence). Trimming took off 6 bases at V and 0 bases at J, with 5 bases between the two ends. This chain's CDR3 is CASRQTNTGELFF. CDR3 sequence (DNA): TGTGCCAGCAGGCAGACGAACACCGGGGAGCTGTTTTTT.

The rearrangement links TRBV5-1 to TRBJ1-1, with 9 positions matching TRBD1. This CDR3 contains 13 residues. Unmatched junction bases numbered 4, after V lost 3 bases and J lost 7 bases. Per germline, CDR1 SGHRS and CDR2 YFSETQ. The CDR3 coding sequence is TGCGCCAGCAGCTCCGGACAGGGGTTTGAAGCTTTCTTT. Translation: CASSSGQGFEAFF.

The rearrangement links TRBV12-3 or TRBV12-4 to TRBJ2-5, with 7 positions matching TRBD1. The CDR3 totals 13 residues. The J segment lost 0 bases and the V segment lost 6 bases, leaving 1 base of the junction unmatched. For the CDR3, the DNA is TGTGCCAGCAGCCAGGGGGACCAAGAGACCCAGTACTTC. It encodes CASSQGDQETQYF.

This chain links TRBV5-4 with TRBJ2-3; TRBD1 matches 8 bases. J was trimmed by 6 bases and V by 0 bases; bases with no gene match: 3. CDR1 and CDR2 from the germline V gene are SGHNT and YYREEE (reference sequence). The CDR3 has 14 amino acids. CDR3: CASSLGQGRDTQYF. CDR3 bases: TGTGCCAGCAGCTTGGGACAGGGGAGGGATACGCAGTATTTT.

The chain couples TRBV6-5 to TRBJ1-6; the D is unclear. The CDR3 has 15 amino acids. CDR1 MNHEY and CDR2 SVGAGI come from the germline V gene. V lost 2 bases, J lost 0 bases, and 5 bases lay in between. The CDR3 sequence: CASSYRLSYNSPLHF. The CDR3 nucleotides read TGTGCCAGCAGTTACCGTCTCTCCTATAATTCACCCCTCCACTTT.

The table lists this clone with a few counts. The V call is TRBV9, the J call TRBJ1-1; TRBD1 might be the D (5 bases). This CDR3 comprises 14 residues. Germline V lookup: CDR1 SGDLS, CDR2 YYNGEE. With 0 bases removed from V and 7 bases from J, the gap between germline ends came to 13 bases. The chain's CDR3 is CASSVASGASEAFF. The CDR3 DNA reads TGTGCCAGCAGCGTAGCTAGTGGGGCCAGTGAAGCTTTCTTT.

V is TRBV13 and J is TRBJ2-3, with D perhaps matching TRBD1 (5 bases). V was clipped by 4 bases and J by 6 bases, with 17 bases between them. This CDR3 contains 15 residues. CDR1 and CDR2 (germline): PRHDT, FYEKMQ (reference sequence). The CDR3 sequence is CASSSYGQVSDTQYF. The CDR3 nucleotides are TGTGCCAGCAGCTCCTACGGACAAGTGAGTGATACGCAGTATTTT.

The V call is TRBV10-3, the J call TRBJ1-2; maybe TRBD1 (6 bases). The CDR3 consists of 16 residues. The germline V and J ends were trimmed by 0 bases and 3 bases, with 14 bases remaining between them. Germline CDR1 and CDR2: ENHRY and SYGVKD. The CDR3 sequence is CAISESQSGGHYGYTF. Here the CDR3 DNA reads TGTGCCATCAGTGAGTCTCAGTCGGGGGGGCACTATGGCTACACCTTC.

This chain connects TRBV7-2 to TRBJ2-1, with D tentatively TRBD2 (6 bases). The CDR3 is 16 residues long. CDR1 and CDR2 (germline): SGHTA, FQGNSA. V was clipped by 1 base and J by 0 bases, with 10 bases between them. The chain's CDR3 is CASSLVAGSSYNEQFF. CDR3 bases: TGTGCCAGCAGCTTAGTGGCGGGAAGCTCCTACAATGAGCAGTTCTTC.

The chain uses TRBV27 and TRBJ2-5, with 9 bases identical to TRBD1. The V and J ends lost 3 bases and 2 bases, in that order; junction bases with no gene match: 4. CDR3 length equals 15 residues. Germline CDR1 is MNHEY and CDR2 is SMNVEV (reference sequence). The CDR3 spells CASSLLGTGQETQYF. In nucleotides, the CDR3 is TGTGCCAGCAGTTTGCTAGGGACAGGGCAAGAGACCCAGTACTTC.

This chain uses TRBV2 with TRBJ1-2; D possibly corresponds to TRBD1 (6 bases). Germline V gene data show CDR1 as SNHLY and CDR2 as FYNNEI. The CDR3 loop spans 16 amino acids. V was shortened by 4 bases and J by 3 bases, with 18 bases between the two germline ends. As DNA, the CDR3 is TGTGCCAGCAGTGCGCTCACAACAGGGATTGACTATGGCTACACCTTC. This sequence encodes CASSALTTGIDYGYTF.

The chain has TRBV10-3 and TRBJ2-7, with a tentative D call TRBD2 (5 bases). Germline-derived CDR1 and CDR2 are ENHRY and SYGVKD. CDR3 length equals 13 residues. Between the trimmed V and J ends, which lost 2 bases and 0 bases, there was a span of 5 bases. DNA for the CDR3: TGTGCCATCAGTGAGCGGGACTCCTACGAGCAGTACTTC. It is translated as CAISERDSYEQYF.

The V gene is TRBV29-1, the J gene TRBJ2-5; tentatively, D is TRBD2 (5 bases). V was cut by 6 bases and J by 5 bases, with 13 bases left in between. CDR3 length: 12 residues. Germline assignment: CDR1 SQVTM and CDR2 ANQGSEA. CDR3 protein: CSVQRGGETQYF. The CDR3 nucleotides read TGCAGCGTACAACGGGGTGGGGAGACCCAGTACTTC.

J is TRBJ1-6 and V is TRBV7-8, with D hard to call. The CDR3 has 17 amino acids. Trimming removed 5 bases at V and 6 bases at J, with 20 bases between. Germline lookup yields CDR1 SGHVS and CDR2 FQNEAQ. DNA for the CDR3: TGTGCCAGCAGCCGCTCTGGCTGGGCAGACGCTAATTCACCCCTCCACTTT. This gives the protein CASSRSGWADANSPLHF.

This clone showed up just once. This chain connects TRBV19 to TRBJ1-5; the match to TRBD1 covers 8 bases. The CDR3 contains 16 residues. V was clipped by 7 bases and J by 7 bases; unmatched bases: 15. Per the germline V gene, CDR1 is LNHDA and CDR2 is SQIVND (reference sequence). The CDR3 DNA sequence: TGTGCCAGTATGACCACTAGGGCAGGGGGCCGCCAGCCCCAGCATTTT. Amino acid sequence: CASMTTRAGGRQPQHF.

CDR3 nucleotides: TGTGCCAGCAGTGAACCGGGGTCGCGTTGGGATACGCAGTATTTT. Translating it yields CASSEPGSRWDTQYF. The chain employs TRBV6-1 and TRBJ2-3; D might be TRBD2 (5 bases). There are 15 residues in the CDR3. Trimming stripped 2 bases from V and 6 bases from J, with 15 bases between. Per germline, CDR1 MNHNS and CDR2 SASEGT.

J is TRBJ1-1 and V is TRBV5-4; no firm D call. V was shortened by 5 bases and J by 1 base, with 12 bases between the two germline ends. CDR3 size: 14 residues. Germline lookup yields CDR1 SGHNT and CDR2 YYREEE (reference sequence). CDR3 DNA: TGTGCCAGCAGTTCCGAACAGCCGAACACTGAAGCTTTCTTT. This encodes CASSSEQPNTEAFF.

The chain couples TRBV20-1 to TRBJ1-6, with D unresolved. In germline, CDR1 is DFQATT, CDR2 SNEGSKA (reference sequence). This CDR3 contains 14 residues. V lost 3 bases to trimming and J lost 2 bases, with 8 bases between them. CDR3: CSASFEAYNSPLHF. CDR3 nucleotide sequence: TGCAGTGCTAGTTTCGAGGCCTATAATTCACCCCTCCACTTT.